A selection of T cell receptor beta chains follows, all from one sample in a study of T cells after yellow fever vaccination. TCRdb re-derived calls from the 5' RACE reads in MiXCR, one entry per CDR3 protein. The sample holds about 160,000 distinct CDR3 sequences; less than 9% are singletons and the top ten take 2.5%. The sample in question was CD4+ T cells sorted from PBMCs, obtained 5 to 6 days after the first yellow fever vaccination. These receptors originate from a man younger than 30 who received the YFV17D yellow fever vaccine. CDR3s include the opening cysteine and the closing phenylalanine or tryptophan. The D gene is left open where the match is weak. For some rows the clone size is stated as once, few or many, or as a class when expanded; others skip it.

CDR3 DNA: TGTGCCAGCAGCCTCCAGACAGGGAGACAAGAGACCCAGTACTTC
CDR3 protein: CASSLQTGRQETQYF
clone size: many
J gene: TRBJ2-5
D gene: TRBD1
V gene: TRBV7-6

CDR3 DNA: TGTGCCACCAGCAGAGCCTTCAGGGGGAGGTACGAGCAGTACTTC
CDR3 protein: CATSRAFRGRYEQYF
clone size: few
J gene: TRBJ2-7
D gene: NA
V gene: TRBV15

CDR3 DNA: TGTGCCAGCAGCTTGGTTTCCGAGCTTGGTGTCTATGGCTACACCTTC
CDR3 protein: CASSLVSELGVYGYTF
clone size: few
J gene: TRBJ1-2
D gene: NA
V gene: TRBV5-6

CDR3 DNA: TGTGCCAGTAGTATAGTTCCGGGCTACACTGAAGCTTTCTTT
CDR3 protein: CASSIVPGYTEAFF
clone size: NA
J gene: TRBJ1-1
D gene: NA
V gene: TRBV19

CDR3 DNA: TGTGCCAGCATCCGCCAACCTAGGACAATAACCTACGAGCAGTACTTC
CDR3 protein: CASIRQPRTITYEQYF
clone size: many
J gene: TRBJ2-7
D gene: NA
V gene: TRBV6-1

CDR3 DNA: TGTGCCAGCAGCTTAGTGGGTAGGGATGAGACCCAGTACTTC
CDR3 protein: CASSLVGRDETQYF
clone size: NA
J gene: TRBJ2-5
D gene: NA
V gene: TRBV11-2

CDR3 DNA: TGTGCCAGCAGCCCCACCCGGACAGGGGCCTTCGACTATGGCTACACCTTC
CDR3 protein: CASSPTRTGAFDYGYTF
clone size: NA
J gene: TRBJ1-2
D gene: TRBD1
V gene: TRBV3-1

CDR3 DNA: TGCGCCAGCAGCTTCGGGCAGGAGGTAGACATTCAGTACTTC
CDR3 protein: CASSFGQEVDIQYF
clone size: many
J gene: TRBJ2-4
D gene: NA
V gene: TRBV5-1

CDR3 DNA: TGCAGTGCTAGAGAAGCTTTCACTTACAATGAGCAGTTCTTC
CDR3 protein: CSAREAFTYNEQFF
clone size: few
J gene: TRBJ2-1
D gene: NA
V gene: TRBV20-1

CDR3 DNA: TGTGCTAGCAGCTTAGGAGTTGCTGGGCGTTGGGCAGATACGCAGTATTTT
CDR3 protein: CASSLGVAGRWADTQYF
clone size: many
J gene: TRBJ2-3
D gene: NA
V gene: TRBV7-7

CDR3 DNA: TGTGCCAGCACCTCCCGGGACAGGAACAATGAGCAGTTCTTC
CDR3 protein: CASTSRDRNNEQFF
clone size: many
J gene: TRBJ2-1
D gene: TRBD1
V gene: TRBV7-2

CDR3 DNA: TGCAGTGCTAACCTCGCGTGGGCGGGGGAGGAGACCCAGTACTTC
CDR3 protein: CSANLAWAGEETQYF
clone size: few
J gene: TRBJ2-5
D gene: TRBD2
V gene: TRBV20-1

CDR3 DNA: TGTGCCAGCAGCTTGGGACTAGCGGGGGCGGAGACCCAGTACTTC
CDR3 protein: CASSLGLAGAETQYF
clone size: many
J gene: TRBJ2-5
D gene: TRBD2
V gene: TRBV7-9

CDR3 DNA: TGTGCCAGCAGCTTTGACAGGGCTGGGTCCAACGTCCTGACTTTC
CDR3 protein: CASSFDRAGSNVLTF
clone size: NA
J gene: TRBJ2-6
D gene: TRBD1
V gene: TRBV7-9